This T cell receptor beta chain was profiled in a study of CD8 T cells in Susac syndrome. The V gene's germline CDR1 is SQVTM and CDR2 ANQGSEA. Deletions cut 4 bases from V and 4 bases from J, with 9 bases between. The CDR3 spans 12 residues. CD8+ and CD4+ T cells from blood underwent TCR beta sequencing. RNA, at about 0.45 to 1 ug, was reverse transcribed with random hexamers. With immunoSEQ multiplex PCR, TCR beta CDR3 was amplified across 54 Vbeta and 13 Jbeta. In TCRdb, the immunoSEQ multiplex PCR reads were re-called with MiXCR into one record per CDR3 protein. This repertoire shows over 130,000 distinct CDR3 sequences, about 95% found once; its top ten account for over 0.09%.

The receptor was isolated from a human donor with multiple sclerosis. The chain has TRBV29-1 and TRBJ2-3, with D hard to call. The sequenced material came from CD4+ T cells from PBMCs. CDR3 nucleotides: TGCAGCGTTGCTATGTCCCCAGATACGCAGTATTTT. This codes for CSVAMSPDTQYF.